The present entry profiles one T cell receptor beta chain with its context. What it recognizes is unknown. Germline V gene lookup returns CDR1 GTSNPN and CDR2 SVGIG (reference sequence). CDR3 size: 14 residues. UMIs accompanied the 5'RACE template switching by which TCR beta cDNA was made. TCRdb re-called the 5' RACE reads; every CDR3 protein appears as one record, without DNA. The sample table includes 300,000 to 500,000 distinct CDR3 sequences. The record originates from a study of T cells expressing NK-cell markers. Across the study: TCR beta repertoires came from sorted CD3+CD56+NKG2C+, CD3+CD56+NKG2C- and CD3+CD56-NKG2C+ T cells. The eight sequenced donors comprised seven who were HCMV-seropositive and one who was seronegative. General study points: In a group of several donors, dominant NKG2C+ clonotypes represented about 1.0-7.5% of CD8+ T cells.

Input material: blood T cells: a sorted CD56 or NKG2C T cell subset, CD4+ or CD8+ T cells, or bulk PBMC T cells (not recorded which). The receptor comes from a woman aged 50 to 65 in good health. The chain combines TRBV30 with TRBJ1-2; TCRdb proposes TRBD1, but this gene call is untestable without DNA. CDR3: CAWSPTGGIRSYTF.